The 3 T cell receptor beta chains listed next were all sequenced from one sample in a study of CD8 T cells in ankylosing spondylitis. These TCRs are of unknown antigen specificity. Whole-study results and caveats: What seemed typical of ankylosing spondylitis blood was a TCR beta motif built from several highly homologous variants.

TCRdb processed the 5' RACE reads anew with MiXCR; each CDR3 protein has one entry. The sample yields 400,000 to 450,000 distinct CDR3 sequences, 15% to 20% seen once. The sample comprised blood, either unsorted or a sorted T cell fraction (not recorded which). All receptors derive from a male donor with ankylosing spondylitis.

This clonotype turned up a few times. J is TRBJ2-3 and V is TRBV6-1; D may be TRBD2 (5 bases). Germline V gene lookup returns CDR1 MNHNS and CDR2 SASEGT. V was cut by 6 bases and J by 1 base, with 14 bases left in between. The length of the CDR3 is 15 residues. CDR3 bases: TGTGCCAGCAGACCACTGGACTCCCGCACAGATACGCAGTATTTT. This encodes CASRPLDSRTDTQYF.

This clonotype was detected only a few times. CDR3 amino acids: CASSPGPENEKLFF. Written as DNA, the CDR3 is TGCGCCAGCAGCCCGGGACCGGAGAATGAAAAACTGTTTTTT. The chain uses TRBV5-1 and TRBJ1-4; perhaps TRBD1 as D (5 bases). The CDR3 is 14 residues long. Germline values: CDR1 SGHRS, CDR2 YFSETQ. V lost 4 bases and J 5 bases, leaving 12 bases between the germline ends.

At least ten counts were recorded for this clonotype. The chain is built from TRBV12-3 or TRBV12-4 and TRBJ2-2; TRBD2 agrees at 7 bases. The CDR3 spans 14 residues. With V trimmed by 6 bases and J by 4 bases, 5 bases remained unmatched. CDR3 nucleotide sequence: TGTGCCAGCAGACGGGAGGTAACCACCGGGGAGCTGTTTTTT. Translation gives CASRREVTTGELFF.